This TCR beta chain was recovered during a study of OX40 agonist ivuxolimab in advanced cancers. Overall study context: Of the patients, three showed partial responses, one with hepatocellular carcinoma and two with cutaneous melanoma.

Of note for this clone: The antigen remains undetermined.

Whole-study findings and limits: Clones of CD4+ and CD8+ blood T cells grew by week 6 at doses of 0.1 to 3.0 mg/kg.

The CDR3 sequence is 15 residues long. CDR1 and CDR2 from the germline V gene are SGHVS and FQNEAQ. V was clipped by 5 bases and J by 7 bases, with 17 bases between them. TCRdb's copy holds only in-frame clones and misses some; the assay was immunoSEQ multiplex PCR. The profile shows about 77,000 clones, around nine tenths of them singletons. The genes are TRBV7-8 and TRBJ1-4, with D hard to call. This TCR derives from an adult with an advanced solid tumor such as melanoma, head and neck, liver or kidney cancer. The sequencing here drew on CD4+ or CD8+ T cells sorted from blood, taken in a trial of the OX40 agonist ivuxolimab. This CDR3 is CASSQANPEREKLFF. In nucleotides, the CDR3 is TGTGCCAGCAGCCAGGCAAATCCGGAGCGTGAAAAACTGTTTTTT.